These 18 T cell receptor beta chains originate from one sample sequenced in a study of cytomegalovirus exposure and HLA in healthy donors. Amplification used 60 Vbeta primers and 13 Jbeta primers. Here immunoSEQ multiplex PCR was the method, and the copy in TCRdb shows in-frame clones only, minus some. The sample lists about 110,000 clones, about 70% occurring once. Input material: PBMCs. The receptor source for this set is a man aged 50-60 years in good health and CMV-seropositive.

The chain recombines TRBV7-2 with TRBJ2-5; 7 nucleotides align to TRBD2. Germline lookup yields CDR1 SGHTA and CDR2 FQGNSA. CDR3 length: 15 residues. Trimming removed 3 bases from V and 7 bases from J; junction bases left unmatched: 11. The CDR3 DNA follows: TGTGCCAGCAGCTTCAGAGGACTAGGTCCGGGGACCCAGTACTTC. Protein sequence: CASSFRGLGPGTQYF.

The CDR3 sequence: CASSQTLKQGYSYEQYF. The CDR3 nucleotides read TGCGCCAGCAGCCAGACTCTCAAACAGGGGTACTCCTACGAGCAGTACTTC. The genes are TRBV4-1 and TRBJ2-7, with 7 bases fitting TRBD1. Per the germline V gene, CDR1 is MGHRA and CDR2 is YSYEKL. This CDR3 is 17 amino acids long. J lost 0 bases, V lost 3 bases, and 11 bases had no gene match.

The V and J genes are TRBV5-4 and TRBJ2-1; 9 nucleotides align to TRBD1. The CDR3 has 18 residues. Germline trimming cut 2 bases from V and 1 base from J; bases unmatched to any gene: 10. Looked up from germline, CDR1 is SGHNT and CDR2 is YYREEE (reference sequence). CDR3 sequence (DNA): TGTGCCAGCAGCTTTGGTATAACAGGGGGCTGGTCCTACAATGAGCAGTTCTTC. The encoded protein is CASSFGITGGWSYNEQFF.

The chain couples TRBV11-2 to TRBJ2-7; 15 nucleotides align to TRBD2. This CDR3 comprises 18 residues. CDR1 SGHAT and CDR2 FQNNGV come from the germline V gene. V trimming: 5 bases; J trimming: 2 bases; junction bases outside the gene matches: 10. In DNA, the CDR3 is TGTGCCAGCAGCCCCCTCCTGGGACTAGCGGGAGGCGCCTACGAGCAGTACTTC. This encodes CASSPLLGLAGGAYEQYF.

This clone was picked up one time. The chain employs TRBV6-1 and TRBJ1-5; TRBD1 agrees at 9 bases. Germline lookup yields CDR1 MNHNS and CDR2 SASEGT. The CDR3 consists of 15 residues. V was pared by 6 bases and J by 5 bases, with 8 bases of the junction left unmatched. CDR3 DNA sequence: TGTGCCAGCAGACTGGGACAGGGAGACGATCAGCCCCAGCATTTT. The encoded protein is CASRLGQGDDQPQHF.

This clone has more than one count but fewer than ten. Since a much larger clone is just one base distant, this may be a read error. The CDR3 bases are TGTGCCAGCAGCCAAGACTCCGTGAAAGTGGGGGCAAGCTATGGCTACACCTTC. Translating it yields CASSQDSVKVGASYGYTF. V and J are TRBV4-2 and TRBJ1-2; D is perhaps TRBD1 (6 bases). Germline CDR1 reads LGHNA; CDR2 reads YNFKEQ. This CDR3 region has 18 residues. Trimming took 0 bases from V and 4 from J, leaving 21 bases between them.

Here the CDR3 DNA reads TGTGCCAGCAGCTACTCGGGCGGGGAGCTGTTTTTT. Encoded protein: CASSYSGGELFF. The chain joins TRBV11-2 to TRBJ2-2; D not certain. V lost 4 bases to trimming and J lost 7 bases, with 7 bases between them. CDR1 SGHAT and CDR2 FQNNGV come from the germline V gene. CDR3 length: 12 amino acids.

As DNA, the CDR3 is TGTGCCAGTAGTATTGGCAGGGGACAGGAGCAGTACTTC. As protein: CASSIGRGQEQYF. The rearrangement joins TRBV19 to TRBJ2-5; 8 bases align to TRBD1. Looked up from germline, CDR1 is LNHDA and CDR2 is SQIVND (reference sequence). V shed 3 bases, J shed 11 bases, and the junction held 8 bases outside the gene matches. The CDR3 has 13 amino acids.

In nucleotides, the CDR3 is TGTGCCAGTCACACCCATGATGAAGCTTTCTTT. This codes for CASHTHDEAFF. V and J are TRBV6-5 and TRBJ1-1; D is uncertain. This CDR3 has 11 amino acids. The germline V gene has CDR1 MNHEY and CDR2 SVGAGI. The V and J ends lost 9 bases and 7 bases respectively, with 12 bases between them.

This clone was recorded a few times. The chain carries TRBV10-3 and TRBJ1-5; D is possibly TRBD1 (5 bases). The V and J ends lost 4 bases and 0 bases respectively, with 13 bases between them. CDR1 is ENHRY and CDR2 is SYGVKD in the germline V gene. The CDR3 is 16 amino acids. CDR3 sequence reads: CAISVGDSYSNQPQHF. DNA of the CDR3: TGTGCCATCAGTGTTGGAGACAGCTATAGCAATCAGCCCCAGCATTTT.

The V and J genes are TRBV9 and TRBJ1-1, with D tentatively TRBD1 (5 bases). Trimming removed 0 bases at V and 3 bases at J, with 6 bases between. This CDR3 is 13 amino acids long. Germline V lookup: CDR1 SGDLS, CDR2 YYNGEE. CDR3 residues: CASSVGGDTEAFF. Written as DNA, the CDR3 is TGTGCCAGCAGCGTAGGGGGGGACACTGAAGCTTTCTTT.

As for this clone: Other DNA variants within this sample encode the same CDR3. The chain combines TRBV4-1 with TRBJ1-1, with 11 nucleotides matching TRBD1. The V gene's germline CDR1 is MGHRA and CDR2 YSYEKL. This CDR3 contains 15 residues. With 4 bases clipped from V and 1 base from J, the junction kept 2 bases outside the gene matches. The CDR3 DNA is TGCGCCAGCAGCCGTGGACAGGGGGCGAACACTGAAGCTTTCTTT. This translates into CASSRGQGANTEAFF.

V and J are TRBV19 and TRBJ1-5, with 10 bases that match TRBD1. Germline CDR1 LNHDA, CDR2 SQIVND (reference sequence). V gave up 1 base and J gave up 5 bases; unmatched junction bases: 8. The CDR3 has 17 residues. CDR3 sequence (DNA): TGTGCCAGTAGTATAGGAGAGGGACAGGGGAATTATCAGCCCCAGCATTTT. Protein: CASSIGEGQGNYQPQHF.

The chain links TRBV29-1 to TRBJ2-1; TRBD2 aligns across 10 bases. The germline gives CDR1 SQVTM, CDR2 ANQGSEA. The CDR3 length is 15 residues. CDR3 sequence (DNA): TGCAGTGTTTACAGCGGGAGGGCCGCCTACAATGAGCAGTTCTTC. Encoded protein: CSVYSGRAAYNEQFF.

The sample holds a few counts of this clone. The chain carries TRBV7-8 and TRBJ1-5; 7 bases are shared with TRBD1. V lost 3 bases and J lost 8; bases outside the gene matches: 10. CDR3 length: 15 residues. Germline V gene sequence: CDR1 SGHVS, CDR2 FQNEAQ. The CDR3 DNA reads as TGTGCCAGCAGCTTGGACAGGTCCCTGGTAAAGCCCCAGCATTTT. It encodes CASSLDRSLVKPQHF.

CDR3 in DNA: TGTGCCAGCATGCGGAGGCGGGAGACTGGAGATACGCAGTATTTT. As protein: CASMRRRETGDTQYF. The chain is built from TRBV2 and TRBJ2-3; 7 bases are shared with TRBD2. Germline CDR1 and CDR2: SNHLY and FYNNEI. Unmatched junction bases numbered 12, after V lost 7 bases and J lost 5 bases. This CDR3 has 15 residues.

The V gene is TRBV9, the J gene TRBJ2-1; 9 bases match TRBD2. V lost 0 bases and J lost 9; bases outside the gene matches: 10. CDR3 size: 16 residues. Germline CDR1 is SGDLS and CDR2 is YYNGEE. The CDR3 DNA is TGTGCCAGCAGCGTAGCGAGTAGCGGGAGCTGGGGTGAGCAGTTCTTC. Its protein is CASSVASSGSWGEQFF.

This rearrangement joins TRBV5-1 to TRBJ2-1; TRBD2 agrees at 7 bases. The CDR3 contains 17 residues. V lost 2 bases to trimming and J lost 5 bases; unmatched junction nucleotides: 13. Germline lookup yields CDR1 SGHRS and CDR2 YFSETQ. CDR3 coding DNA: TGCGCCAGCAGCTTCGGGGGAGGGCAGGGTAAGAACAATGAGCAGTTCTTC. Protein product: CASSFGGGQGKNNEQFF.